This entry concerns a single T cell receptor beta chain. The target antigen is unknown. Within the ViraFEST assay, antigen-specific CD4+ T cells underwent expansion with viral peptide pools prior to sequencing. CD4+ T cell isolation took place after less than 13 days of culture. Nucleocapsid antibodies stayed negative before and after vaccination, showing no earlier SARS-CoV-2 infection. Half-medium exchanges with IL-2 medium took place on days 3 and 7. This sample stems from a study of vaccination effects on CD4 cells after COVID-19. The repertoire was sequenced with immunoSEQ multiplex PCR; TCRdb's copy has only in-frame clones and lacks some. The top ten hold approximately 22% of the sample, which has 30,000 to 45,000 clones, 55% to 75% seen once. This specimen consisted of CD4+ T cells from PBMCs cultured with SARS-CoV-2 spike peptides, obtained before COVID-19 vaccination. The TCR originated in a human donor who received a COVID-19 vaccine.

This CDR3 is CASSKEQGAYEQYF. For the CDR3, the DNA is TGTGCCAGCAGCAAGGAACAGGGGGCCTACGAGCAGTACTTC. The chain joins TRBV7-2 to TRBJ2-7; 8 bases line up with TRBD1. Germline V gives CDR1 SGHTA, CDR2 FQGNSA. Germline trimming cut 5 bases from V and 2 bases from J; bases unmatched to any gene: 5. CDR3 length equals 14 residues.